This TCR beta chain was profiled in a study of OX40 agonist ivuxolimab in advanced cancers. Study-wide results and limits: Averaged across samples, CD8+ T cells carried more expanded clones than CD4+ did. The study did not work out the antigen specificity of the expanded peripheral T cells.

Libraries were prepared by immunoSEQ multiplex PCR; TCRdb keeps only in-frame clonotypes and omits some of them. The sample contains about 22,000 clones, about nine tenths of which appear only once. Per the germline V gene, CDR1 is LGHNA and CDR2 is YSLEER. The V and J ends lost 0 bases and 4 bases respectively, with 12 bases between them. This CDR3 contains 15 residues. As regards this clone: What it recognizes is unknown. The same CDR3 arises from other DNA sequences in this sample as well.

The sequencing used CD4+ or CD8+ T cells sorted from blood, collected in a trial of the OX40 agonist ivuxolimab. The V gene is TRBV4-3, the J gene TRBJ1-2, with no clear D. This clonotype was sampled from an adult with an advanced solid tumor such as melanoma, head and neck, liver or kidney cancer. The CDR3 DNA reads TGCGCCAGCAGCCAAGAAGGGAGAGGGTTCTATGGCTACACCTTC. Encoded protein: CASSQEGRGFYGYTF.